This TCR beta chain emerged from a study of immune cell composition in non-small cell lung cancer. In germline, CDR1 is GTSNPN, CDR2 SVGIG (reference sequence). V lost 0 bases and J lost 4, with 4 bases in between. The CDR3 extends over 12 amino acids. Profiling relied on immunoSEQ multiplex PCR, and the TCRdb table lists in-frame clones only, not all of them. The sample shows roughly 4,200 clones, less than 80% of them seen only once. Sequencing input: lung tumor tissue. The chain carries TRBV30 and TRBJ1-3, with D unresolved. The source is a human donor with non-small cell lung cancer. The CDR3 protein is CAWSVSGNTIYF. The CDR3 DNA follows: TGTGCCTGGAGTGTCTCGGGAAACACCATATATTTT.